This T cell receptor beta chain was recorded in a study of OX40 agonist ivuxolimab in advanced cancers. Worth noting for this clone: Its antigen is still unknown.

General study points: Clonal expansion was among the lowest in partial responders at 0.1-3.0 mg/kg, especially CD8+.

The data were produced by immunoSEQ multiplex PCR, yet TCRdb's version contains in-frame clones alone and is incomplete. The table records about 100,000 clones, around 93% of them present only once. CDR1 is SQVTM and CDR2 is ANQGSEA in the germline V gene. This CDR3 contains 15 residues. V lost 6 bases and J 0 bases, leaving 15 bases between the germline ends. The sequenced sample was CD4+ or CD8+ T cells sorted from blood, obtained in a trial of the OX40 agonist ivuxolimab. The receptor's source is an adult with an advanced solid tumor such as melanoma, head and neck, liver or kidney cancer. The genes are TRBV29-1 and TRBJ2-1; D perhaps matches TRBD1 (5 bases). The CDR3 protein is CSVHGAHSSYNEQFF. In DNA, the CDR3 is TGCAGCGTCCATGGGGCTCACAGCTCCTACAATGAGCAGTTCTTC.